What follows are 22 T cell receptor beta chains derived from one specimen sequenced in a study of graft-versus-host responses after intestinal transplantation. These receptors have no known antigen. The protocol was immunoSEQ multiplex PCR, while the TCRdb copy is restricted to in-frame clones and leaves out a portion. In the table there are about 85,000 clones, approximately 82% of which are singletons. The input for sequencing was unstimulated CD4+ T cells sorted from spleen or lymph node cells, taken before intestinal transplant. These receptors were obtained from a human donor who received an intestinal transplant.

The chain's CDR3 is CASSELTAVGEKLFF. CDR3 in DNA: TGTGCCAGCAGTGAACTGACAGCCGTTGGTGAAAAACTGTTTTTT. J is TRBJ1-4 and V is TRBV6-1; possibly TRBD1 for D (5 bases). CDR1 and CDR2 from the germline V gene are MNHNS and SASEGT. V was clipped by 2 bases and J by 7 bases, with 14 bases between them. This CDR3 spans 15 amino acids.

The chain joins TRBV18 to TRBJ1-2; 7 bases are shared with TRBD1. This CDR3 comprises 16 residues. Per the germline V gene, CDR1 is KGHSH and CDR2 is LQKENI. J lost 4 bases, V lost 3 bases, and 11 bases had no gene match. The CDR3 bases are TGTGCCAGCTCACCGGGTCTTAGCGGGACAGTCTATGGCTACACCTTC. It codes for CASSPGLSGTVYGYTF.

The J gene is TRBJ1-2, the V gene TRBV10-3, with 7 bases lining up with TRBD1. CDR1 and CDR2 (germline): ENHRY, SYGVKD. J lost 5 bases, V lost 5 bases, and 5 bases had no gene match. The CDR3 is 13 residues long. Written as DNA, the CDR3 is TGTGCCATCAGTACTGACAGGGATTATGGCTACACCTTC. Amino acids: CAISTDRDYGYTF.

The chain carries TRBV5-1 and TRBJ1-1; 7 bases are shared with TRBD1. The CDR3 loop spans 13 amino acids. CDR1 and CDR2 (germline): SGHRS, YFSETQ. V gave up 0 bases and J gave up 9 bases; unmatched junction bases: 5. The CDR3 sequence is CASSLENRGQAFF. CDR3 in DNA: TGCGCCAGCAGCTTGGAAAACAGGGGCCAAGCTTTCTTT. Full variable domain (remainder filled in from reference TRBV5-1 and TRBJ1-1): KAGVTQTPRYLIKTRGQQVTLSCSPISGHRSVSWYQQTPGQGLQFLFEYFSETQRNKGNFPGRFSGRQFSNSRSEMNVSTLELGDSALYLCASSLENRGQAFFGQGTRLTVV.

The rearrangement uses TRBV21-1 and TRBJ2-6; TRBD2, the D gene given by the table, was not confirmed from the DNA. TRBV21-1 is a documented pseudogene. The CDR3 spans 15 residues. The CDR3 DNA is TGTGCCAGCAACCCCGGGGGCTCTGGGGCCAACGTCCTGACTTTC. Its translation is CASNPGGSGANVLTF.

The rearrangement uses TRBV6-1 and TRBJ2-7; D is perhaps TRBD2 (6 bases). CDR1 and CDR2 from the germline V gene are MNHNS and SASEGT. There are 15 residues in the CDR3. The ends were cut back, 5 bases at V and 3 bases at J, with 17 bases in the middle. CDR3 bases: TGTGCCAGCAGTTTCCGGGACGGGGAGGACTACGAGCAGTACTTC. Translation: CASSFRDGEDYEQYF.

The V call is TRBV5-4, the J call TRBJ2-7; D not certain. The CDR3 is 14 amino acids. Germline CDR1 SGHNT, CDR2 YYREEE (reference sequence). V was cut by 2 bases and J by 2 bases, with 11 bases left in between. The CDR3 sequence: CASSFDTFPYEQYF. CDR3 nucleotides: TGTGCCAGCAGCTTCGACACTTTTCCCTACGAGCAGTACTTC.

This chain links TRBV19 with TRBJ2-4, with 7 bases aligning to TRBD1. The CDR3 totals 15 residues. Per germline, CDR1 LNHDA and CDR2 SQIVND (reference sequence). The junction had 8 bases not matched to a gene; V was cut back by 9 bases and J by 0 bases. CDR3 nucleotides: TGTGCCAGCAGAGGGGACAGCTTAGCCAAAAACATTCAGTACTTC. Protein: CASRGDSLAKNIQYF.

This clone came up once. The chain is built from TRBV5-1 and TRBJ1-2; 7 nucleotides align to TRBD1. This CDR3 has 15 amino acids. The J segment lost 3 bases and the V segment lost 1 base, leaving 6 bases of the junction unmatched. The germline gives CDR1 SGHRS, CDR2 YFSETQ. CDR3 protein: CASSLTGDGDYGYTF. The DNA of the CDR3 is TGCGCCAGCAGCTTGACAGGGGATGGGGACTATGGCTACACCTTC.

DNA of the CDR3: TGCGCCAGCAACTCCGGGACAGGCTCCTACGAGCAGTACTTC. Amino acids: CASNSGTGSYEQYF. The chain joins TRBV5-1 to TRBJ2-7; 8 bases align to TRBD1. The CDR3 is 14 amino acids. CDR1 SGHRS and CDR2 YFSETQ come from the germline V gene. Unmatched junction bases numbered 5, after V lost 6 bases and J lost 0 bases.

The gene calls are TRBV27 and TRBJ2-5; 9 bases fit TRBD1. The germline V gene has CDR1 MNHEY and CDR2 SMNVEV (reference sequence). V lost 0 bases and J lost 0; bases outside the gene matches: 2. The CDR3 has 16 residues. CDR3 DNA: TGTGCCAGCAGTTTATCGGGGACAGGGAACCAAGAGACCCAGTACTTC. Its protein is CASSLSGTGNQETQYF.

V and J are TRBV25-1 and TRBJ2-5; weak D call: TRBD1 (5 bases). The CDR3 is 18 amino acids. Trimming left V 1 base short and J 5 bases short, with 23 bases between. In germline, CDR1 is MGHDK, CDR2 SYGVNS. In nucleotides, the CDR3 is TGTGCCAGCAGTGAATCAGGCCGGAGACAGCGCAACTTCGAGACCCAGTACTTC. Encoded protein: CASSESGRRQRNFETQYF.

This chain uses TRBV5-1 with TRBJ2-1, with no clear D. The CDR3 runs 15 residues. Germline V CDR1 and CDR2: SGHRS, YFSETQ. V was pared by 0 bases and J by 0 bases, with 7 bases between. CDR3 loop: CASSLADNSYNEQFF. The CDR3 nucleotides read TGCGCCAGCAGCTTGGCCGACAACTCCTACAATGAGCAGTTCTTC.

V usage is TRBV7-3 and J usage is TRBJ2-7; D unclear. V lost 2 bases and J 3 bases, leaving 8 bases between the germline ends. Germline CDR1 reads SGHTA; CDR2 reads FQGTGA. This CDR3 region has 13 residues. The CDR3 loop reads CASSLRSGYEQYF. The CDR3 nucleotides read TGTGCCAGCAGCTTACGCTCAGGCTACGAGCAGTACTTC. The complete variable domain, with remaining parts taken from reference TRBV7-3 and TRBJ2-7, reads GAGVSQTPSNKVTEKGKYVELRCDPISGHTALYWYRQSLGQGPEFLIYFQGTGAADDSGLPNDRFFAVRPEGSVSTLKIQRTERGDSAVYLCASSLRSGYEQYFGPGTRLTVT.

This chain links TRBV2 with TRBJ2-7; perhaps TRBD1 as D (6 bases). Trimming pared 10 bases from V and 2 bases from J, leaving 24 bases between. The CDR3 is made up of 16 amino acids. The germline CDR1 and CDR2 sequences are SNHLY and FYNNEI. Written as DNA, the CDR3 is TGTGCCATCTCACCCCTCAGGGGCCGACGTACCTACGAGCAGTACTTC. This sequence encodes CAISPLRGRRTYEQYF. Full variable domain (missing parts from reference TRBV2 and TRBJ2-7): EPEVTQTPSHQVTQMGQEVILRCVPISNHLYFYWYRQILGQKVEFLVSFYNNEISEKSEIFDDQFSVERPDGSNFTLKIRSTKLEDSAMYFCAISPLRGRRTYEQYFGPGTRLTVT.

Only one count was recorded for this clone. This chain joins TRBV21-1 and TRBJ1-5. TRBV21-1 is recorded as a pseudogene. The length of the CDR3 is 16 residues. CDR3 region: CASSKAPTISNQPQHF. DNA for the CDR3: TGTGCCAGCAGCAAAGCCCCTACGATAAGCAATCAGCCCCAGCATTTT.

This chain uses TRBV19 with TRBJ2-7; 8 bases are shared with TRBD2. V gave up 6 bases and J gave up 12 bases; unmatched junction bases: 10. The CDR3 length is 12 residues. The V gene's germline CDR1 is LNHDA and CDR2 SQIVND (reference sequence). The chain's CDR3 is CASRTQAGVLYF. CDR3 sequence (DNA): TGTGCCAGTAGAACTCAAGCGGGAGTTCTGTACTTC.

This chain links TRBV2 with TRBJ2-1, with D uncertain. Germline V gene data show CDR1 as SNHLY and CDR2 as FYNNEI. This CDR3 has 12 residues. The V gene lost 3 bases and the J gene lost 12 bases, with 12 bases spanning the gap. CDR3 protein: CASSDYLIRQFF. CDR3 in DNA: TGTGCCAGCAGTGACTACCTTATTCGGCAGTTCTTC.

V usage is TRBV6-6 and J usage is TRBJ1-4; D unclear. Germline CDR1 and CDR2: MNHNY and SVGAGI (reference sequence). This CDR3 region has 15 residues. The V gene lost 4 bases and the J gene lost 8 bases, with 17 bases spanning the gap. CDR3 protein: CASSFSPGIGEKLFF. CDR3 bases: TGTGCCAGCAGTTTCTCGCCGGGGATTGGGGAAAAACTGTTTTTT.

This chain connects TRBV5-1 to TRBJ1-5; 8 nucleotides align to TRBD1. Germline V gives CDR1 SGHRS, CDR2 YFSETQ. Trimming removed 0 bases from V and 7 bases from J; junction bases left unmatched: 6. CDR3 length: 15 amino acids. CDR3 sequence reads: CASSLDQGATQPQHF. The CDR3 region has the DNA TGCGCCAGCAGCTTGGACCAGGGGGCGACCCAGCCCCAGCATTTT.

The chain recombines TRBV2 with TRBJ2-3, with 15 bases that match TRBD2. The V gene end was trimmed by 4 bases and the J gene end by 3 bases; junction bases not matched to a gene: 8. The length of the CDR3 is 18 residues. The germline V gene has CDR1 SNHLY and CDR2 FYNNEI. The CDR3 protein is CASSGTSGGADGTDTQYF. Written as DNA, the CDR3 is TGTGCCAGCAGTGGGACTAGCGGGGGGGCCGATGGGACAGATACGCAGTATTTT.

This chain joins TRBV7-9 and TRBJ2-5; 7 bases align to TRBD2. CDR1 is SEHNR, CDR2 FQNEAQ, per germline (reference sequence). The CDR3 consists of 16 residues. Germline trimming cut 0 bases from V and 2 bases from J; bases unmatched to any gene: 6. The CDR3 sequence is CASSLARASGQETQYF. CDR3 bases: TGTGCCAGCAGCTTAGCGAGGGCTAGCGGACAAGAGACCCAGTACTTC. Based on the CDR3 plus reference TRBV7-9 and TRBJ2-5, the full variable domain is DTGVSQNPRHKITKRGQNVTFRCDPISEHNRLYWYRQTLGQGPEFLTYFQNEAQLEKSRLLSDRFSAERPKGSFSTLEIQRTEQGDSAMYLCASSLARASGQETQYFGPGTRLLVL.